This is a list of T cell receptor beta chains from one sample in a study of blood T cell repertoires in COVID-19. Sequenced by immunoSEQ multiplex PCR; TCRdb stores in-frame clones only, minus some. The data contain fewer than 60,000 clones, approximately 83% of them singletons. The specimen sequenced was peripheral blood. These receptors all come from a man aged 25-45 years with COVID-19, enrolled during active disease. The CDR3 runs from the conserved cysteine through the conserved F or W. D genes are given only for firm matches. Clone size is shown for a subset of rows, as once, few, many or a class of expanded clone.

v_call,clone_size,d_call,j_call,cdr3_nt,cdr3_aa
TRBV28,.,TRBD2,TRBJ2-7,TGTGCCAGCAGCCTCGGGACTAGCGGGAGGAACTACGAGCAGTACTTC,CASSLGTSGRNYEQYF
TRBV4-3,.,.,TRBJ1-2,TGCGCCAGCAGCCAAGATGGGCTCTATGGCTACACCTTC,CASSQDGLYGYTF
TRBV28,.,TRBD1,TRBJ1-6,TGTGCCAGCAGCCCCAAGCCGACAGGGGGCGCGCGGGTGGGTTCACCCCTCCACTTT,CASSPKPTGGARVGSPLHF
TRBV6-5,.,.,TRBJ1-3,TGTGCCAGCAGTTACTCGAGGGCTAGGGGGAACACCATATATTTT,CASSYSRARGNTIYF
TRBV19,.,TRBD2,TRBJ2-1,TGTGCCAGTAGGACATTAGGGACTAGCGATAATGAGCAGTTCTTC,CASRTLGTSDNEQFF
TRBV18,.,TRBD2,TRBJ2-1,TGTGCCAGCTCACCACGCGGACTAGCGGGGAACTACAATGAGCAGTTCTTC,CASSPRGLAGNYNEQFF
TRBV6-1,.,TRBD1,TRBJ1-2,TGTGCCAGCAGTGAATCGGACAGGAGATTAAATGGCTACACCTTC,CASSESDRRLNGYTF
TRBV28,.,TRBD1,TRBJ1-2,TGTGCCAGCAGTTTTCCCGACAGGGCGGGAAGTGGCTACACCTTC,CASSFPDRAGSGYTF
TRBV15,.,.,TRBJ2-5,TGTGCCACCAGCAGGTCCGGAGGGGTAGAAACCCAGTACTTC,CATSRSGGVETQYF
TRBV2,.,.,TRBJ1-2,TGTGCCAGCAGTGGAGACGGGCAGGCTGCGGGGGGCTACACCTTC,CASSGDGQAAGGYTF
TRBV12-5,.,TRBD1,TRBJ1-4,TGTGCTAGTGGTTTGGCCGTCCGGACAGGGAGGAATGAAAAACTGTTTTTT,CASGLAVRTGRNEKLFF
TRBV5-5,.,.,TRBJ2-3,TGTGCCAGCAGCTTGGGACGGATACGGGTTGATACGCAGTATTTT,CASSLGRIRVDTQYF
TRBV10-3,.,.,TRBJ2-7,TGTGCCATCAGTGAGTCCACAGCTTCCTACGAGCAGTACTTC,CAISESTASYEQYF
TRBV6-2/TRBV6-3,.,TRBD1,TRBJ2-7,TGTGCCAGCAGTTACCAAACAGGGACAGGGCGCTACGAGCAGTACTTC,CASSYQTGTGRYEQYF
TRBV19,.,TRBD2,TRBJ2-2,TGTGCCTCATCCCCCTGGGGTAGCGGGGCCGGGGAGCTGTTTTTT,CASSPWGSGAGELFF
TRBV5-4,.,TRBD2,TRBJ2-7,TGTGCCAGCAGCACCTTTAGCGGGAACCCCCACGAGCAGTACTTC,CASSTFSGNPHEQYF
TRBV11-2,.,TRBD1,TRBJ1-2,TGTGCCAGCAGCTCCCCGGACAGGGTTTACTATGGCTACACCTTC,CASSSPDRVYYGYTF
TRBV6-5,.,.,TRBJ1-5,TGTGCCAGCAGTTACGAACCGAGCCGTGGGAGGCCCCAGCATTTT,CASSYEPSRGRPQHF
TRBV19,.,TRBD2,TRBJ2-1,TGTGCCAGTATTTCAAACCCGGGACTAGCGGGTTACAATGAGCAGTTCTTC,CASISNPGLAGYNEQFF
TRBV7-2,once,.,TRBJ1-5,TGTGCCAGCAGCTTAACTCTCAATCAGCCCCAGCATTTT,CASSLTLNQPQHF
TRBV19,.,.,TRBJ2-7,TGTGCCAGTAGTCCCGGGACAACCTACGAGCAGTACTTC,CASSPGTTYEQYF
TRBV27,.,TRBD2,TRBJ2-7,TGTGCCAGCAGTTGGGGTGGTGGGCGCGGGAGGTTTTACGAGCAGTACTTC,CASSWGGGRGRFYEQYF
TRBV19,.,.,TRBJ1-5,TGTGCCAGTAGTTTCTCCAATCAGCCCCAGCATTTT,CASSFSNQPQHF
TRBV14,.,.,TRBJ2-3,TGTGCCAGCAGCCCACAGGGAGATACGCAGTATTTT,CASSPQGDTQYF
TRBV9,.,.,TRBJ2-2,TGTGCCAGCAGCGGTCTAAGCCGCCGGGAGCTGTTTTTT,CASSGLSRRELFF
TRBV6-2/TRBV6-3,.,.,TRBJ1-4,TGTGCCAGCAGCCCAGCGGATGAAAAACTGTTTTTT,CASSPADEKLFF
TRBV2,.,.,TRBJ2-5,TGTGCCAGCAGTTATACTTCGAATCGACAAGAGACCCAGTACTTC,CASSYTSNRQETQYF
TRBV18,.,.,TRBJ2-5,TGTGCCAGCTCACCAGGACAGCAAGAGACCCAGTACTTC,CASSPGQQETQYF